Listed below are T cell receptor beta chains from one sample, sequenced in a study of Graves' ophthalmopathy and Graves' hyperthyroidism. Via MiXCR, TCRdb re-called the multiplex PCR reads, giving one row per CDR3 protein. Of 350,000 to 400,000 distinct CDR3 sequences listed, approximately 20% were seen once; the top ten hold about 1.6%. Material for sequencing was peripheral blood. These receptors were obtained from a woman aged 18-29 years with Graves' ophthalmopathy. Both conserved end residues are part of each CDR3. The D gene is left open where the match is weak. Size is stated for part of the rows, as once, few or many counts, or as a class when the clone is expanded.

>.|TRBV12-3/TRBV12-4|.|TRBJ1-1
CASSHQTGLAEAFF
TGTGCCAGCAGCCACCAAACAGGGTTGGCTGAAGCTTTCTTT
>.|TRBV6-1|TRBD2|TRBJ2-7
CASSEREVAGGYEQYF
TGTGCCAGCAGCGAACGGGAGGTAGCGGGAGGTTACGAGCAGTACTTC
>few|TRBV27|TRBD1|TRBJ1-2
CASSVQGATPFGYGYTF
TGTGCCAGCAGTGTTCAGGGGGCGACCCCTTTTGGCTATGGCTACACCTTC
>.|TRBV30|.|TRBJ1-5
CAWSVGQRNQPQHF
TGTGCCTGGAGTGTCGGACAGAGGAATCAGCCCCAGCATTTT
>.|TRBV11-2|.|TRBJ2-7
CASSLDRVLFYEQYF
TGTGCCAGCAGCTTAGATCGGGTTCTCTTCTACGAGCAGTACTTC
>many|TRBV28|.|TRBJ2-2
CASIRNPRLRPGELFF
TGTGCCAGCATTCGGAACCCAAGGTTGAGGCCCGGGGAGCTGTTTTTT
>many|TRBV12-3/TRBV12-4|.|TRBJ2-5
CASSLRPETQYF
TGTGCCAGCAGTTTACGACCAGAGACCCAGTACTTC
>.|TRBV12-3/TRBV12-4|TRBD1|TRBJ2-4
CASTRDRDQAKNIQYF
TGTGCCAGCACCCGGGACAGGGACCAGGCCAAAAACATTCAGTACTTC
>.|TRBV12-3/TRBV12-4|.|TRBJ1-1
CASSNPGKDTEAFF
TGTGCCAGCAGTAACCCAGGCAAGGACACTGAAGCTTTCTTT
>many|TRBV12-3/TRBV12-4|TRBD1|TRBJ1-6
CASTLTGEGNNSPLHF
TGTGCCAGCACCTTAACAGGGGAAGGCAATAATTCACCCCTCCACTTT
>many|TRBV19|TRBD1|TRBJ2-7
CASSTPGTAYEQYF
TGTGCCAGTAGTACCCCAGGGACAGCCTACGAGCAGTACTTC
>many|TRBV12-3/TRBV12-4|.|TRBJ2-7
CASSHSGRDYEQYF
TGTGCCAGCAGTCATAGCGGACGGGACTACGAGCAGTACTTC
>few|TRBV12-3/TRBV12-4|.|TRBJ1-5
CASSFSDAQPQHF
TGTGCCAGCAGTTTTTCGGACGCTCAGCCCCAGCATTTT
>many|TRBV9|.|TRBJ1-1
CASSPHDMNTEAFF
TGTGCCAGCAGCCCCCACGATATGAACACTGAAGCTTTCTTT
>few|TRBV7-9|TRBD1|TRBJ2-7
CASSPQGVPYEQYF
TGTGCCAGCAGCCCGCAGGGGGTGCCCTACGAGCAGTACTTC
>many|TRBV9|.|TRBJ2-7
CASSAAGRAYEQYF
TGTGCCAGCAGCGCCGCAGGGCGGGCCTACGAGCAGTACTTC
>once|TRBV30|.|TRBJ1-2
CAWSVGGSYTF
TGTGCCTGGAGTGTGGGGGGGAGTTACACCTTC
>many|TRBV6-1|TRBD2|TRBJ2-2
CASRVGLAGTGELFF
TGTGCCAGCAGGGTAGGACTAGCGGGAACCGGGGAGCTGTTTTTT
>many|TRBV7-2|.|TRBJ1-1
CASSLVPGPTF
TGTGCCAGCAGCTTAGTTCCGGGCCCGACCTTT
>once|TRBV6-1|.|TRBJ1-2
CASSERQGLGYTF
TGTGCCAGCAGTGAACGGCAGGGTCTTGGCTACACCTTC
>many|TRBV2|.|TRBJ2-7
CASLEGDHWSEQYF
TGTGCCAGCCTCGAAGGGGACCATTGGAGCGAGCAGTACTTC
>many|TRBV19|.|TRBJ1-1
CASSISHANTEAFF
TGTGCCAGTAGTATTTCACACGCGAACACTGAAGCTTTCTTT
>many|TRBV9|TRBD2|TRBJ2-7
CASSVASSGRRHEQYF
TGTGCCAGCAGCGTAGCGTCTAGCGGGAGGAGGCACGAGCAGTACTTC
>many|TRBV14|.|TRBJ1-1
CASSQGLWVSTEAFF
TGTGCCAGCAGCCAGGGGCTCTGGGTGTCCACTGAAGCTTTCTTT
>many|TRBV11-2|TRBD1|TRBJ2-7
CASSLRTGLYEQYF
TGTGCCAGCAGCTTAAGGACAGGGTTGTACGAGCAGTACTTC
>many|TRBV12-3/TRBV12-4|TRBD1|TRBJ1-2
CASRLQGAYGYTF
TGTGCCAGCAGACTACAGGGGGCGTATGGCTACACCTTC
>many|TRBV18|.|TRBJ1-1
CASSPPGAGTEAFF
TGTGCCAGCTCACCACCGGGCGCGGGAACTGAAGCTTTCTTT
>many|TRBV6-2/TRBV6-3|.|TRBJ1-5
CASSPWGSYGNQPQHF
TGTGCCAGCAGCCCGTGGGGGTCTTATGGCAATCAGCCCCAGCATTTT
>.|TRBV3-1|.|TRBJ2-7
CASSSHRGLQAAGYEQYF
TGTGCCAGCAGCTCACACCGGGGCTTACAGGCGGCTGGCTACGAGCAGTACTTC
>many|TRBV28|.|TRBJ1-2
CASSESQGYGYTF
TGTGCCAGCAGTGAATCGCAGGGTTATGGCTACACCTTC
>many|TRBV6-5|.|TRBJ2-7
CASSYGEQRSEQYF
TGTGCCAGCAGTTACGGGGAGCAGAGGAGCGAGCAGTACTTC
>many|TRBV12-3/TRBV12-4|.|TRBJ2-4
CASSLYGQTIAKNIQYF
TGTGCCAGCAGTTTATACGGACAGACCATAGCCAAAAACATTCAGTACTTC
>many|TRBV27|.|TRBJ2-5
CASSSRQYQETQYF
TGTGCCAGCAGTTCCCGACAGTACCAAGAGACCCAGTACTTC
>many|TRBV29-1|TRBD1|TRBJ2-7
CSVTVRQGAFSEQYF
TGCAGCGTGACGGTGAGACAGGGGGCGTTTAGCGAGCAGTACTTC
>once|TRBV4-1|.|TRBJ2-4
CASSPSVTNIQYF
TGCGCCAGCAGCCCCAGCGTAACTAACATTCAGTACTTC
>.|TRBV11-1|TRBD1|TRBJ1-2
CASSLELWTGPNYGYTF
TGTGCCAGCAGCTTAGAGCTTTGGACAGGGCCAAACTATGGCTACACCTTC
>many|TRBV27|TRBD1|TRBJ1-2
CASSLSPRTGRDGYTF
TGTGCCAGCAGTTTATCCCCTAGGACAGGGAGGGATGGCTACACCTTC
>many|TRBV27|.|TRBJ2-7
CASGPRRDPKDEQYF
TGTGCCAGCGGTCCCCGGAGGGACCCTAAAGACGAGCAGTACTTC
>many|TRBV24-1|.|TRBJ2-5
CATSEGAAETQYF
TGTGCCACCAGTGAGGGGGCGGCAGAGACCCAGTACTTC
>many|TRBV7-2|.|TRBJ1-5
CASSYTGKPQPQHF
TGTGCCAGCAGCTATACAGGGAAGCCTCAGCCCCAGCATTTT
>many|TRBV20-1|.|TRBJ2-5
CSARVPGSETQYF
TGCAGTGCTAGAGTGCCAGGTTCGGAGACCCAGTACTTC
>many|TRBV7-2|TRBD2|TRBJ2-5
CASSLRRGVQETQYF
TGTGCCAGCAGCTTGAGGCGGGGGGTCCAAGAGACCCAGTACTTC
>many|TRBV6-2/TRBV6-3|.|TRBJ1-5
CASSSPYDQPQHF
TGTGCCAGCAGTTCACCGTACGATCAGCCCCAGCATTTT
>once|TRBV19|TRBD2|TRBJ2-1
CASSVTSGRTLNEQFF
TGTGCCAGTAGTGTGACTAGCGGGAGGACTTTGAATGAGCAGTTCTTC
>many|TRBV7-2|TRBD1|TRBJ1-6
CASSSGQAYSPLHF
TGTGCCAGCAGCTCCGGACAGGCCTATTCACCCCTCCACTTT
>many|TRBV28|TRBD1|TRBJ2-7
CASIQGAPPYEQYF
TGTGCCAGCATCCAGGGGGCCCCACCTTACGAGCAGTACTTC
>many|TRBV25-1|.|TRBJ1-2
CASSEFGSGGYGYTF
TGTGCCAGCAGTGAATTCGGGTCCGGGGGCTATGGCTACACCTTC
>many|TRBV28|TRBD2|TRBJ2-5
CASSSLGGAQETQYF
TGTGCCAGCAGCTCGCTCGGGGGGGCCCAAGAGACCCAGTACTTC
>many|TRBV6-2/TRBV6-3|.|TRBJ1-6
CASSRGVGSPLHF
TGTGCCAGCAGTCGGGGTGTGGGATCACCCCTCCACTTT
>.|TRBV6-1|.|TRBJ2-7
CASRGTTEKGDEQYF
TGTGCCAGCAGAGGAACGACAGAGAAAGGGGACGAGCAGTACTTC
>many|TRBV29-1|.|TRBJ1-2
CSDRTGPPNYGYTF
TGCAGCGACCGAACAGGTCCGCCTAACTATGGCTACACCTTC
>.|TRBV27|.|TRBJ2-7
CASSLSVLYEQYF
TGTGCCAGCAGTTTATCGGTCCTCTACGAGCAGTACTTC
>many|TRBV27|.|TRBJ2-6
CASSPPPGRDINVLTF
TGTGCCAGCAGTCCCCCCCCTGGCCGGGACATCAACGTCCTGACTTTC